This T cell receptor (beta chain) was identified in a study of cytomegalovirus exposure and HLA in healthy donors. About the study: The 120 validation repertoires were produced on the same platform as the roughly 690 repertoires of the first cohort. This was reported in a later analysis.

The ends lost 4 bases at V and 5 bases at J; junction bases unmatched: 1. The CDR3 runs 12 residues. Per germline, CDR1 SGHRS and CDR2 YFSETQ. Using immunoSEQ multiplex PCR, the repertoire was profiled, and TCRdb retains in-frame clones only, with some absent. The sample lists 21,000 or so clones; 95% to 97% were seen once. Overall study findings and caveats: Overall, some 160 TCR beta chains were annotated as cytomegalovirus-associated.

Separate from the approximately 670-subject first cohort, the approximately 120-subject validation cohort was the one that the donors belonged to. A remark on this clone: Its specificity is not known.

The clonotype was recovered from a man between 25 and 39 years old in good health and CMV-seropositive. Sequenced sample: PBMCs. The rearrangement joins TRBV5-1 to TRBJ2-7; 9 nucleotides agree with TRBD1. The CDR3 loop reads CASSRDRDEQYF. The CDR3 DNA sequence: TGCGCCAGCAGCCGGGACAGGGACGAGCAGTACTTC.